Sequencing of this T cell receptor (beta chain) was carried out in a study of blood T cell repertoires in COVID-19. As for the study in general: Sites in the United States, Italy and Spain provided acute and convalescent COVID-19 samples. PBMCs, B-cell-depleted T cells, or T cells provided the cDNA or gDNA that made up the material.

Germline V gene lookup returns CDR1 ENHRY and CDR2 SYGVKD. V lost 5 bases to trimming and J lost 6 bases; unmatched junction nucleotides: 6. The CDR3 is made up of 13 amino acids. As handled by the study authors: Estimation of nucleated cell counts relied on the amplification of reference gene primers. The repertoire was sequenced with immunoSEQ multiplex PCR; TCRdb's copy has only in-frame clones and lacks some. The V and J calls and clone size are taken from that table; D and trimming were inferred from the DNA. The table includes 250,000 to 400,000 clones, 85% to 90% detected once. Enrolled during active infection, Seattle patients were then followed longitudinally.

The sequenced material came from peripheral blood. This chain uses TRBV10-3 with TRBJ1-1; 7 positions agree with TRBD1. The source is a woman aged 25 to 45 with COVID-19, enrolled during active disease. This chain's CDR3 is CAISMDRSAEAFF. The CDR3 nucleotides are TGTGCCATCAGTATGGACAGGTCCGCTGAAGCTTTCTTT.